Each of the 21 T cell receptor beta chains below was sequenced from the same sample in a study of blood T cell repertoires in COVID-19. Method: immunoSEQ multiplex PCR; TCRdb's copy keeps in-frame clones and lacks some. The sample contains under 200,000 clones, about 91% of which appear only once. Source material: PBMCs or T cells enriched from blood (not recorded which). The receptors were sampled from a woman between 18 and 30 years old who had recovered from COVID-19.

The chain couples TRBV19 to TRBJ2-6; D is possibly TRBD2 (5 bases). This CDR3 is 14 amino acids long. V gave up 9 bases and J gave up 2 bases, with 11 bases separating them. Germline CDR1 LNHDA, CDR2 SQIVND (reference sequence). The CDR3 nucleotides read TGTGCCAGCAGCGAGGGTGCTGGGGCCAACGTCCTGACTTTC. This encodes CASSEGAGANVLTF.

The rearrangement uses TRBV9 and TRBJ1-1; TRBD1 agrees at 10 bases. V shed 3 bases, J shed 5 bases, and the junction held 4 bases outside the gene matches. The CDR3 totals 14 residues. Germline CDR1 reads SGDLS; CDR2 reads YYNGEE. The CDR3 region is CASSADRGRTEAFF. CDR3 nucleotides: TGTGCCAGCAGCGCGGACAGGGGGAGGACTGAAGCTTTCTTT.

This chain links TRBV10-3 with TRBJ2-1, with 9 bases aligning to TRBD2. The CDR3 runs to 14 residues. The germline V gene has CDR1 ENHRY and CDR2 SYGVKD. Unmatched junction bases numbered 4, after V lost 3 bases and J lost 7 bases. The CDR3 coding sequence is TGTGCCATCAGTGATAGCGGGAGCAATAATGAGCAGTTCTTC. It specifies CAISDSGSNNEQFF.

The J gene is TRBJ2-5, the V gene TRBV13; TRBD2 matches 8 bases. The ends lost 0 bases at V and 1 base at J; junction bases unmatched: 4. CDR3 size: 16 residues. Germline V lookup: CDR1 PRHDT, CDR2 FYEKMQ (reference sequence). The CDR3 region has the DNA TGTGCCAGCAGCTTAGGGGGACTAGGGATCCAAGAGACCCAGTACTTC. Its translation is CASSLGGLGIQETQYF.

This clone was detected once. The V call is TRBV5-1, the J call TRBJ2-7; 7 bases are shared with TRBD1. V dropped 1 base and J dropped 5; count of bases not matched to a gene: 6. Germline V gives CDR1 SGHRS, CDR2 YFSETQ. This CDR3 contains 14 residues. The DNA of the CDR3 is TGCGCCAGCAGCTTGAGACAGGGTAACCACGAGCAGTACTTC. Translation: CASSLRQGNHEQYF.

The V gene is TRBV7-3, the J gene TRBJ2-1; maybe TRBD2 (6 bases). V dropped 4 bases and J dropped 10 bases, with 14 bases sitting between them. The CDR3 is made up of 13 amino acids. Germline assignment: CDR1 SGHTA and CDR2 FQGTGA. The CDR3 DNA follows: TGTGCCAGCAGCTCGGGCGGGGTTCGCGAGCAGTTCTTC. Translating gives CASSSGGVREQFF. The variable domain in full, with the rest retrieved from reference TRBV7-3 and TRBJ2-1, is GAGVSQTPSNKVTEKGKYVELRCDPISGHTALYWYRQSLGQGPEFLIYFQGTGAADDSGLPNDRFFAVRPEGSVSTLKIQRTERGDSAVYLCASSSGGVREQFFGPGTRLTVL.

The V call is TRBV6-5, the J call TRBJ2-7; D gene uncertain. The CDR3 is 15 amino acids. Trimming took 2 bases from V and 6 from J, leaving 17 bases between them. Germline lookup yields CDR1 MNHEY and CDR2 SVGAGI. In DNA form, the CDR3 reads TGTGCCAGCAGTTACCCTGCTAGAGCCGTCGGCGAGCAGTACTTC. Residues: CASSYPARAVGEQYF.

V gene TRBV3-1 (or the pseudogene TRBV3-2) combines with J gene TRBJ1-5, with D uncertain. Trimming took 1 base from V and 3 from J, leaving 10 bases between them. This CDR3 contains 15 residues. CDR1 is LGHDT, CDR2 YNNKEL, per germline (reference sequence). CDR3 in amino acids: CASSQGLDYNQPQHF. The CDR3 region has the DNA TGTGCCAGCAGCCAAGGGTTGGACTACAATCAGCCCCAGCATTTT.

The chain has TRBV2 and TRBJ2-7; the D gene is possibly TRBD2 (5 bases). Germline V gene lookup returns CDR1 SNHLY and CDR2 FYNNEI. This CDR3 comprises 16 residues. The germline V and J ends were trimmed by 0 bases and 7 bases, with 19 bases remaining between them. In DNA form, the CDR3 reads TGTGCCAGCAGTGAAGCGGTCCCCCCCCATAGCGAGGAGCAGTACTTC. Its protein product is CASSEAVPPHSEEQYF.

The V and J genes are TRBV30 and TRBJ1-1, with D hard to call. CDR1 is GTSNPN and CDR2 is SVGIG in the germline V gene (reference sequence). This CDR3 is built from 13 residues. V lost 3 bases and J 0 bases, leaving 8 bases between the germline ends. The CDR3 loop is CAWRLVVNTEAFF. The CDR3 DNA follows: TGTGCCTGGAGGCTGGTAGTGAACACTGAAGCTTTCTTT. The whole variable domain, remainder taken from reference TRBV30 and TRBJ1-1, is SQTIHQWPATLVQPVGSPLSLECTVEGTSNPNLYWYRQAAGRGLQLLFYSVGIGQISSEVPQNLSASRPQDRQFILSSKKLLLSDSGFYLCAWRLVVNTEAFFGQGTRLTVV.

CDR3 protein: CASSSTILTSGRYNEQFF. CDR3 bases: TGTGCCAGCAGCTCGACCATCCTTACTAGCGGGAGGTACAATGAGCAGTTCTTC. V is TRBV7-9 and J is TRBJ2-1; 12 positions agree with TRBD2. The germline V gene has CDR1 SEHNR and CDR2 FQNEAQ (reference sequence). V dropped 4 bases and J dropped 4; count of bases not matched to a gene: 11. This CDR3 contains 18 residues.

The chain couples TRBV6-4 to TRBJ2-4, with D maybe TRBD1 (5 bases). The V gene's germline CDR1 is MRHNA and CDR2 SNTAGT. This CDR3 region has 13 residues. The V end was cut by 4 bases, the J end by 7 bases, with 11 bases between. The CDR3 protein is CASSAHTGNIQYF. The CDR3 nucleotides read TGTGCCAGCAGTGCGCACACAGGTAACATTCAGTACTTC.

The chain links TRBV25-1 to TRBJ2-1; 13 bases agree with TRBD2. This CDR3 has 17 amino acids. CDR1 is MGHDK, CDR2 SYGVNS, per germline. The V gene end was trimmed by 1 base and the J gene end by 9 bases; junction bases not matched to a gene: 9. This CDR3 reads CASSESLGLAGELEQFF. In DNA, the CDR3 is TGTGCCAGCAGTGAATCCCTAGGACTAGCGGGAGAACTTGAGCAGTTCTTC.

The chain is built from TRBV4-3 and TRBJ2-7; D gene unclear. V dropped 0 bases and J dropped 2 bases, with 5 bases sitting between them. Per germline, CDR1 LGHNA and CDR2 YSLEER. The CDR3 is made up of 13 amino acids. The CDR3 loop reads CASSQDFTYEQYF. The DNA of the CDR3 is TGCGCCAGCAGCCAAGATTTTACCTACGAGCAGTACTTC.

The count of this clone is one. V usage is TRBV28 and J usage is TRBJ2-6; D gene ambiguous. This CDR3 spans 15 amino acids. Trimming removed 0 bases at V and 1 base at J, with 4 bases between. Germline CDR1 is MDHEN and CDR2 is SYDVKM. The DNA for the CDR3 is TGTGCCAGCAGTTTATGGGAGTCTGGGGCCAACGTCCTGACTTTC. Translation gives CASSLWESGANVLTF.

V and J are TRBV7-9 and TRBJ1-1; 8 bases align to TRBD1. Germline V gene lookup returns CDR1 SEHNR and CDR2 FQNEAQ (reference sequence). Trimming cost V 5 bases and J 7 bases; bases outside gene matches: 6. This CDR3 is 13 amino acids long. CDR3 sequence: CASSVRQGLEAFF. CDR3 coding DNA: TGTGCCAGCAGCGTCAGACAGGGGCTTGAAGCTTTCTTT.

The chain joins TRBV2 to TRBJ2-7; D gene uncertain. Trimming took off 8 bases at V and 1 base at J, with 9 bases between the two ends. CDR1 is SNHLY and CDR2 is FYNNEI in the germline V gene. The CDR3 length is 12 residues. In DNA, the CDR3 is TGTGCCAGCCACCCCGGGTCCTACGAGCAGTACTTC. Translation: CASHPGSYEQYF.

The gene calls are TRBV29-1 and TRBJ2-1; TRBD1 aligns across 11 bases. CDR3 length: 18 residues. Per the germline V gene, CDR1 is SQVTM and CDR2 is ANQGSEA. V lost 0 bases and J lost 4; bases outside the gene matches: 11. The CDR3: CSVEERLTGTGGYNEQFF. The DNA for the CDR3 is TGCAGCGTTGAAGAAAGGTTGACCGGGACAGGGGGGTACAATGAGCAGTTCTTC.

The chain recombines TRBV28 with TRBJ2-7, with 10 bases matching TRBD2. The CDR3 is 15 amino acids. Germline V CDR1 and CDR2: MDHEN, SYDVKM. With V trimmed by 3 bases and J by 0 bases, 2 bases remained unmatched. CDR3 amino acids: CASSFVAGGSYEQYF. CDR3 sequence (DNA): TGTGCCAGCAGTTTTGTAGCGGGAGGCTCCTACGAGCAGTACTTC. Drawing the rest from reference TRBV28 and TRBJ2-7, the complete variable domain is DVKVTQSSRYLVKRTGEKVFLECVQDMDHENMFWYRQDPGLGLRLIYFSYDVKMKEKGDIPEGYSVSREKKERFSLILESASTNQTSMYLCASSFVAGGSYEQYFGPGTRLTVT.

The rearrangement links TRBV18 to TRBJ1-3, with D possibly matching TRBD1 (5 bases). V was pared by 2 bases and J by 4 bases, with 9 bases between. The length of the CDR3 is 14 residues. Germline V gene sequence: CDR1 KGHSH, CDR2 LQKENI. CDR3 protein: CASSPSGEGNTIYF. CDR3 coding DNA: TGTGCCAGCTCACCATCGGGGGAAGGAAACACCATATATTTT.

The V gene is TRBV5-1, the J gene TRBJ1-5, with 8 positions matching TRBD1. CDR1 is SGHRS, CDR2 YFSETQ, per germline. Trimming removed 4 bases from V and 5 bases from J; junction bases left unmatched: 8. CDR3 size: 15 residues. The CDR3 sequence is CASSPWTGRHQPQHF. CDR3 coding DNA: TGCGCCAGCAGCCCATGGACAGGGCGGCATCAGCCCCAGCATTTT.